A single sample gave rise to the 29 T cell receptor beta chains below, sequenced in a study of CD8 T cells in ankylosing spondylitis. Study-level results: For ankylosing spondylitis blood, a TCR beta motif of several highly homologous variants appeared characteristic.

TCRdb re-called the 5' RACE reads with MiXCR, one entry per CDR3 protein. The sample has about 220,000 distinct CDR3 sequences; around 16% are singletons. These receptors are not linked to any known antigen. Sequenced: blood, either unsorted or a sorted T cell fraction (not recorded which). These TCRs come from a male donor with ankylosing spondylitis.

The genes are TRBV28 and TRBJ2-5, with 12 bases identical to TRBD2. The CDR3 consists of 15 residues. Germline V CDR1 and CDR2: MDHEN, SYDVKM. With V trimmed by 6 bases and J by 5 bases, 7 bases remained unmatched. The CDR3 bases are TGTGCCAGCAGCTTGACTAGCGGGAGTGCGGAGACCCAGTACTTC. Protein product: CASSLTSGSAETQYF. The full variable domain, with the rest looked up from reference TRBV28 and TRBJ2-5, is DVKVTQSSRYLVKRTGEKVFLECVQDMDHENMFWYRQDPGLGLRLIYFSYDVKMKEKGDIPEGYSVSREKKERFSLILESASTNQTSMYLCASSLTSGSAETQYFGPGTRLLVL.

The chain employs TRBV19 and TRBJ1-1; D uncertain. Germline V gene lookup returns CDR1 LNHDA and CDR2 SQIVND (reference sequence). The CDR3 runs 13 residues. V dropped 4 bases and J dropped 3 bases, with 9 bases sitting between them. CDR3: CASSNLGYTEAFF. The CDR3 DNA follows: TGTGCCAGTAGTAACTTGGGCTACACTGAAGCTTTCTTT.

V is TRBV4-1 and J is TRBJ2-5; tentative D call: TRBD1 (5 bases). This CDR3 has 16 amino acids. Trimming shortened V by 0 bases and J by 7 bases, and 18 bases separated the two germline ends. In germline, CDR1 is MGHRA, CDR2 YSYEKL. DNA of the CDR3: TGCGCCAGCAGCCAAGAAGGGGCGAGGTACGAAGTGACCCAGTACTTC. Translation: CASSQEGARYEVTQYF.

The chain couples TRBV6-1 to TRBJ1-1, with a weak D call TRBD1 (6 bases). The V gene lost 2 bases and the J gene lost 1 base, with 17 bases spanning the gap. Germline V gene lookup returns CDR1 MNHNS and CDR2 SASEGT. The CDR3 extends over 17 amino acids. The chain's CDR3 is CASSELYQEGQNTEAFF. CDR3 nucleotide sequence: TGTGCCAGCAGTGAATTATACCAAGAGGGACAGAACACTGAAGCTTTCTTT.

The chain recombines TRBV29-1 with TRBJ2-1; TRBD2 matches 10 bases. Trimming took 6 bases from V and 5 from J; bases not matched to a gene: 10. Germline CDR1 reads SQVTM; CDR2 reads ANQGSEA. CDR3 length: 15 residues. The CDR3 loop reads CSVPPRTSGHNEQFF. The CDR3 nucleotides are TGCAGCGTCCCCCCGAGGACTAGCGGCCACAATGAGCAGTTCTTC.

The chain recombines TRBV28 with TRBJ2-3, with 7 nucleotides matching TRBD1. The ends lost 6 bases at V and 2 bases at J; junction bases unmatched: 8. Germline CDR1 and CDR2: MDHEN and SYDVKM. The CDR3 length is 15 residues. The CDR3 DNA reads TGTGCCAGCAGCAAGCCGGGACAGCACACAGATACGCAGTATTTT. Protein sequence: CASSKPGQHTDTQYF.

This clonotype occurred a few times. V and J are TRBV6-1 and TRBJ2-3, with D maybe TRBD1 (6 bases). The CDR3 length is 15 residues. The V gene lost 6 bases and the J gene lost 0 bases, with 13 bases spanning the gap. Germline assignment: CDR1 MNHNS and CDR2 SASEGT. CDR3 sequence reads: CASRPETGSTDTQYF. CDR3 nucleotide sequence: TGTGCCAGCAGACCTGAAACAGGGAGCACAGATACGCAGTATTTT.

This clonotype has a handful of counts. The gene calls are TRBV7-2 and TRBJ2-2; 7 bases fit TRBD1. V lost 4 bases and J lost 0; bases outside the gene matches: 2. This CDR3 is built from 15 residues. Looked up from germline, CDR1 is SGHTA and CDR2 is FQGNSA. CDR3 DNA: TGTGCCAGCAGCTCCGACAGGGCGAACACCGGGGAGCTGTTTTTT. It encodes CASSSDRANTGELFF.

This clonotype came up a few times. The DNA of the CDR3 is TGTGCCAGCAGCCCTCGGGACTGGGTCTCCTACAATGAGCAGTTCTTC. Translation: CASSPRDWVSYNEQFF. V and J are TRBV7-2 and TRBJ2-1; a possible D gene is TRBD2 (6 bases). The CDR3 consists of 16 residues. The V end was cut by 5 bases, the J end by 0 bases, with 14 bases between. Germline V gene data show CDR1 as SGHTA and CDR2 as FQGNSA.

This clonotype has just a few counts. The V and J genes are TRBV7-8 and TRBJ1-1; the D gene is possibly TRBD1 (6 bases). The CDR3 covers 16 residues. The V end lost 4 bases, the J end lost 1 base, and 16 bases lay between the germline ends. The germline V gene has CDR1 SGHVS and CDR2 FQNEAQ. CDR3 in amino acids: CASSSLLQGPNTEAFF. DNA of the CDR3: TGTGCCAGCAGCTCCTTACTACAGGGACCGAACACTGAAGCTTTCTTT.

At least ten counts were recorded for this clonotype. The V gene is TRBV7-9, the J gene TRBJ2-3; 8 nucleotides align to TRBD2. CDR1 and CDR2 (germline): SEHNR, FQNEAQ (reference sequence). The CDR3 length is 15 residues. With V trimmed by 5 bases and J by 4 bases, 8 bases remained unmatched. CDR3 sequence: CASSPLGGVSDTQYF. DNA of the CDR3: TGTGCCAGCAGCCCCCTCGGGGGGGTGTCAGATACGCAGTATTTT.

This clonotype was counted a few times. V is TRBV7-9 and J is TRBJ1-2; D may be TRBD1 (6 bases). The CDR3 is made up of 16 amino acids. Germline CDR1 and CDR2: SEHNR and FQNEAQ (reference sequence). Trimming stripped 5 bases from V and 1 base from J, with 17 bases between. The CDR3 DNA sequence: TGTGCCAGCAGCCCTACAACAGGGTATCATAACTATGGCTACACCTTC. This gives the protein CASSPTTGYHNYGYTF. Drawing the rest from reference TRBV7-9 and TRBJ1-2, the complete variable domain is DTGVSQNPRHKITKRGQNVTFRCDPISEHNRLYWYRQTLGQGPEFLTYFQNEAQLEKSRLLSDRFSAERPKGSFSTLEIQRTEQGDSAMYLCASSPTTGYHNYGYTFGSGTRLTVV.

This chain uses TRBV9 with TRBJ2-3; D is possibly TRBD1 (5 bases). The CDR3 runs 14 residues. Germline V gives CDR1 SGDLS, CDR2 YYNGEE. Trimming shortened V by 3 bases and J by 4 bases, and 12 bases separated the two germline ends. CDR3 loop: CASSEGLFSDTQYF. CDR3 bases: TGTGCCAGCAGCGAGGGGCTCTTCTCAGATACGCAGTATTTT.

The genes are TRBV5-1 and TRBJ2-1; D might be TRBD1 (6 bases). Trimming stripped 1 base from V and 4 bases from J, with 12 bases between. Germline CDR1 reads SGHRS; CDR2 reads YFSETQ. The CDR3 has 15 amino acids. CDR3 amino acids: CASSLRTQGYNEQFF. The CDR3, as DNA: TGCGCCAGCAGCTTGCGGACCCAGGGGTACAATGAGCAGTTCTTC.

This clonotype was recorded at least ten times. The chain employs TRBV5-1 and TRBJ2-7; 9 positions match TRBD1. The J segment lost 1 base and the V segment lost 4 bases, leaving 9 bases of the junction unmatched. Germline values: CDR1 SGHRS, CDR2 YFSETQ. This CDR3 spans 16 amino acids. The CDR3 is CASSAGQGPPSYEQYF. CDR3 nucleotide sequence: TGCGCCAGCAGCGCTGGACAGGGGCCACCATCCTACGAGCAGTACTTC.

This clonotype was counted a few times. The chain couples TRBV11-2 to TRBJ2-3; D possibly corresponds to TRBD2 (5 bases). The V and J ends lost 0 bases and 4 bases respectively, with 17 bases between them. Germline V gene lookup returns CDR1 SGHAT and CDR2 FQNNGV. The CDR3 has 17 residues. CDR3 nucleotides: TGTGCCAGCAGCTTAGAGTTCGGGGAGATCCTCGCAGATACGCAGTATTTT. This codes for CASSLEFGEILADTQYF.

This sequence joins TRBV29-1 and TRBJ2-7; D may be TRBD1 (7 bases). With 2 bases removed from V and 3 bases from J, the gap between germline ends came to 17 bases. Germline loops: CDR1 SQVTM, CDR2 ANQGSEA. CDR3 size: 15 residues. The CDR3 here is CSVEYPRDSNYEQYF. CDR3 DNA sequence: TGCAGCGTTGAATACCCGCGGGACAGTAACTACGAGCAGTACTTC.

CDR3: CASSYGLAGAGELFF. For the CDR3, the DNA is TGTGCCAGCAGCTACGGACTAGCGGGGGCCGGGGAGCTGTTTTTT. The chain has TRBV11-3 and TRBJ2-2, with 13 bases matching TRBD2. The CDR3 is made up of 15 amino acids. Germline V gives CDR1 SGHNT, CDR2 YENEEA. The V segment lost 4 bases and the J segment 6 bases; nucleotides outside the gene matches: 2.

This clonotype was counted only a few times. V is TRBV12-3 or TRBV12-4 and J is TRBJ2-1; no firm D call. CDR3 size: 13 residues. V lost 4 bases, J lost 12 bases, and 16 bases lay in between. CDR3 residues: CASSSSNNMGQFF. The CDR3 DNA follows: TGTGCCAGCAGTTCCTCCAATAATATGGGGCAGTTCTTC.

The chain is built from TRBV29-1 and TRBJ2-7; 10 bases agree with TRBD1. The V gene's germline CDR1 is SQVTM and CDR2 ANQGSEA. The CDR3 spans 14 residues. After removal of 6 bases from V and 3 bases from J, the junction contained 8 bases not matched to a gene. CDR3 sequence (DNA): TGCAGCGTCCGCACGAGGACAGGGGGCTACGAGCAGTACTTC. Translating gives CSVRTRTGGYEQYF.

V and J are TRBV9 and TRBJ2-1, with TRBD2 identical over 9 bases. This CDR3 region has 15 residues. In germline, CDR1 is SGDLS, CDR2 YYNGEE. The ends lost 4 bases at V and 5 bases at J; junction bases unmatched: 7. CDR3 sequence (DNA): TGTGCCAGCAGCACTCGGCGGGGGGGGGACAATGAGCAGTTCTTC. It codes for CASSTRRGGDNEQFF.

This clonotype was detected a few times. The rearrangement uses TRBV20-1 and TRBJ1-3; no definite D call. The CDR3 covers 15 residues. V gave up 5 bases and J gave up 1 base, with 15 bases separating them. Per germline, CDR1 DFQATT and CDR2 SNEGSKA (reference sequence). The CDR3 spells CSARPSSISGNTIYF. CDR3 nucleotides: TGCAGTGCTCGCCCCTCCAGTATTTCTGGAAACACCATATATTTT.

This clonotype was counted at least ten times. The chain links TRBV4-1 to TRBJ2-1; possibly TRBD2 for D (5 bases). CDR3 length equals 14 residues. Trimming pared 3 bases from V and 3 bases from J, leaving 9 bases between. Germline V gene data show CDR1 as MGHRA and CDR2 as YSYEKL. The CDR3 protein is CASSQDGVYNEQFF. The CDR3 DNA sequence: TGCGCCAGCAGCCAGGACGGGGTCTACAATGAGCAGTTCTTC.

The J gene is TRBJ2-7, the V gene TRBV3-1; D not certain. Deletions cut 4 bases from V and 7 bases from J, with 14 bases between. Germline values: CDR1 LGHDT, CDR2 YNNKEL (reference sequence). The CDR3 has 13 residues. The CDR3 DNA reads TGTGCCAGCAGCCCGGACCTCCTGGGGGAGCAGTACTTC. Translation gives CASSPDLLGEQYF.

This clonotype appeared a few times. The chain joins TRBV4-2 to TRBJ2-1; tentatively, D is TRBD2 (5 bases). The V end lost 0 bases, the J end lost 6 bases, and 12 bases lay between the germline ends. CDR1 and CDR2 (germline): LGHNA, YNFKEQ. The CDR3 is made up of 15 amino acids. CDR3 region: CASSQEATRSNEQFF. Here the CDR3 DNA reads TGTGCCAGCAGCCAAGAAGCCACTAGGTCCAATGAGCAGTTCTTC.

The V gene is TRBV27, the J gene TRBJ2-2, with a possible D match to TRBD1 (6 bases). Trimming pared 4 bases from V and 7 bases from J, leaving 10 bases between. The CDR3 loop spans 13 amino acids. Germline V lookup: CDR1 MNHEY, CDR2 SMNVEV (reference sequence). CDR3 residues: CASSWQGSGELFF. DNA of the CDR3: TGTGCCAGCAGTTGGCAGGGGAGCGGGGAGCTGTTTTTT.

This sequence joins TRBV25-1 and TRBJ2-7; no clear D. CDR1 and CDR2 (germline): MGHDK, SYGVNS. The V end lost 7 bases, the J end lost 4 bases, and 11 bases lay between the germline ends. The CDR3 totals 12 residues. CDR3 protein: CASIQLGYEQYF. The DNA for the CDR3 is TGTGCCAGCATCCAGCTTGGTTACGAGCAGTACTTC.

This clonotype was counted only a few times. The chain recombines TRBV29-1 with TRBJ2-7, with 7 nucleotides matching TRBD1. The junction had 6 bases not matched to a gene; V was cut back by 6 bases and J by 4 bases. The germline CDR1 and CDR2 sequences are SQVTM and ANQGSEA. CDR3 length: 12 amino acids. The CDR3 sequence: CSVQGQSYEQYF. In nucleotides, the CDR3 is TGCAGCGTGCAGGGACAGTCTTACGAGCAGTACTTC.

This clonotype was observed a few times. The CDR3 is CATSRVGLSYEQYF. The DNA of the CDR3 is TGTGCCACCAGCAGAGTGGGACTATCCTACGAGCAGTACTTC. The chain carries TRBV15 and TRBJ2-7; 7 bases are a match to TRBD2. Per the germline V gene, CDR1 is LNHNV and CDR2 is YYDKDF (reference sequence). CDR3 length: 14 residues. The trim removed 1 base at V and 1 base at J, leaving 1 base unmatched.